Below are 27 T cell receptor beta chains sequenced from a single sample in a study of blood T cell repertoires in COVID-19. TCRdb keeps only in-frame clones here, not all; method: immunoSEQ multiplex PCR. The data contain hundreds of thousands of clones, nearly 90% of them singletons. Specimen: PBMCs or T cells enriched from blood (not recorded which). The receptors originated from a woman between 18 and 29 years old with acute COVID-19.

The genes are TRBV11-2 and TRBJ1-4, with 7 nucleotides matching TRBD1. The length of the CDR3 is 14 residues. Looked up from germline, CDR1 is SGHAT and CDR2 is FQNNGV. The trim removed 3 bases at V and 8 bases at J, leaving 6 bases unmatched. The CDR3 sequence is CASSFGQGGEKLFF. In DNA form, the CDR3 reads TGTGCCAGCAGCTTTGGTCAGGGGGGAGAAAAACTGTTTTTT.

The chain combines TRBV5-6 with TRBJ2-7; 7 nucleotides line up with TRBD1. Germline V CDR1 and CDR2: SGHDT, YYEEEE. Unmatched junction bases numbered 11, after V lost 4 bases and J lost 7 bases. The CDR3 spans 14 residues. CDR3: CASSAGQADLEQYF. CDR3 coding DNA: TGTGCCAGCAGCGCTGGACAGGCCGACCTAGAGCAGTACTTC.

The gene calls are TRBV11-2 and TRBJ2-7, with D uncertain. Germline V gene sequence: CDR1 SGHAT, CDR2 FQNNGV. V lost 0 bases and J lost 3, with 12 bases in between. The CDR3 runs to 15 residues. The CDR3 is CASSLDSVAGYEQYF. CDR3 in DNA: TGTGCCAGCAGCTTAGATTCGGTCGCTGGCTACGAGCAGTACTTC.

The V and J genes are TRBV2 and TRBJ1-3, with D possibly TRBD1 on 5 matching bases. The CDR3 totals 11 residues. The germline CDR1 and CDR2 sequences are SNHLY and FYNNEI. This chain's CDR3 is CAAGGGNTIYF. The DNA for the CDR3 is TGTGCTGCCGGGGGTGGAAACACCATATATTTT.

The chain joins TRBV4-2 to TRBJ1-1; D perhaps matches TRBD1 (5 bases). CDR1 LGHNA and CDR2 YNFKEQ come from the germline V gene. This CDR3 has 15 residues. Trimming cost V 1 base and J 3 bases, with 12 bases left between them. In DNA, the CDR3 is TGTGCCAGCAGCCAAGCCACCAAAGGGGACACTGAAGCTTTCTTT. Protein: CASSQATKGDTEAFF.

The chain recombines TRBV13 with TRBJ2-4; D might be TRBD2 (6 bases). In germline, CDR1 is PRHDT, CDR2 FYEKMQ (reference sequence). V lost 1 base and J lost 3, with 16 bases in between. The CDR3 runs 17 residues. The CDR3 here is CASSLVGAGGVKNIQYF. The CDR3 DNA is TGTGCCAGCAGCTTAGTTGGGGCCGGCGGGGTCAAAAACATTCAGTACTTC.

The chain uses TRBV3-1 (or the pseudogene TRBV3-2) and TRBJ2-1, with D possibly being TRBD2 (5 bases). The CDR3 is made up of 13 amino acids. V was clipped by 4 bases and J by 7 bases, with 11 bases between them. From germline, CDR1 is LGHDT and CDR2 YNNKEL (reference sequence). The CDR3 loop is CASSLAGMNEQFF. The DNA of the CDR3 is TGTGCCAGCAGCCTCGCCGGGATGAATGAGCAGTTCTTC.

The rearrangement links TRBV5-1 to TRBJ2-3, with 8 bases aligning to TRBD1. This CDR3 contains 18 residues. Trimming removed 0 bases from V and 13 bases from J; junction bases left unmatched: 22. Germline V gives CDR1 SGHRS, CDR2 YFSETQ. This chain's CDR3 is CASSLGDHRDRRNFREYF. CDR3 bases: TGCGCCAGCAGCTTGGGGGACCACCGGGACAGGCGCAATTTTAGGGAGTATTTT. Full variable domain (missing parts from reference TRBV5-1 and TRBJ2-3): KAGVTQTPRYLIKTRGQQVTLSCSPISGHRSVSWYQQTPGQGLQFLFEYFSETQRNKGNFPGRFSGRQFSNSRSEMNVSTLELGDSALYLCASSLGDHRDRRNFREYFGPGTRLTVL.

A word on this clone: An end of the junction differs from the germline gene, which may be a read error. This chain joins TRBV7-6 and TRBJ1-5; 7 bases fit TRBD1. Germline CDR1 reads SGHVS; CDR2 reads FNYEAQ. The CDR3 contains 12 residues. In DNA, the CDR3 is TGCCCTGACAGGGTTGTTAATCAGCCCCAGCATTTT. This translates into CPDRVVNQPQHF. Complete variable domain (other parts from reference TRBV7-6 and TRBJ1-5): GAGVSQSPRYKVTKRGQDVALRCDPISGHVSLYWYRQALGQGPEFLTYFNYEAQQDKSGLPNDRFSAERPEGSISTLTIQRTEQRDSAMYRCPDRVVNQPQHFGDGTRLSIL.

V gene TRBV29-1 combines with J gene TRBJ1-5; a weak D match, TRBD1 (5 bases). This CDR3 spans 13 amino acids. Looked up from germline, CDR1 is SQVTM and CDR2 is ANQGSEA. Trimming left V 4 bases short and J 6 bases short, with 13 bases between. The CDR3 nucleotides are TGCAGCGTTGGCGGGGGTCTCGGTCAGCCCCAGCATTTT. Translation gives CSVGGGLGQPQHF.

V usage is TRBV6-5 and J usage is TRBJ2-3; 8 bases align to TRBD1. Trimming cost V 0 bases and J 7 bases; bases outside gene matches: 6. The germline gives CDR1 MNHEY, CDR2 SVGAGI. CDR3 length equals 15 residues. The CDR3 region is CASSYSGQAAYTQYF. CDR3 nucleotide sequence: TGTGCCAGCAGTTACTCGGGACAGGCCGCTTATACGCAGTATTTT.

The V gene is TRBV13, the J gene TRBJ2-7, with 9 bases matching TRBD1. CDR3 length equals 15 residues. Losses at the gene ends were 6 bases for V and 1 base for J; bases not matched to a gene: 7. Germline CDR1 PRHDT, CDR2 FYEKMQ (reference sequence). DNA of the CDR3: TGTGCCAGCAGACGGGGACAGGGAATATCCTACGAGCAGTACTTC. Translating it yields CASRRGQGISYEQYF.

The chain is built from TRBV19 and TRBJ1-1, with 7 nucleotides matching TRBD1. The junction had 8 bases not matched to a gene; V was cut back by 0 bases and J by 4 bases. Germline V gene data show CDR1 as LNHDA and CDR2 as SQIVND (reference sequence). This CDR3 comprises 16 residues. CDR3 DNA sequence: TGTGCCAGTAGTATAGACCTTACAGGGGTTGGCACTGAAGCTTTCTTT. It is translated as CASSIDLTGVGTEAFF.

The V and J genes are TRBV5-1 and TRBJ2-7; 7 positions agree with TRBD1. The V gene end was trimmed by 4 bases and the J gene end by 4 bases; junction bases not matched to a gene: 11. Germline-derived CDR1 and CDR2 are SGHRS and YFSETQ. The CDR3 length is 15 residues. The chain's CDR3 is CASSIGQAVGYEQYF. The CDR3 DNA is TGCGCCAGCAGCATAGGACAGGCAGTGGGTTACGAGCAGTACTTC.

This clone is a singleton in its sample. V and J are TRBV28 and TRBJ2-7; TRBD1 matches at 8 bases. Germline CDR1 and CDR2: MDHEN and SYDVKM. The J segment lost 6 bases and the V segment lost 10 bases, leaving 14 bases of the junction unmatched. This CDR3 region has 14 residues. The CDR3 DNA follows: TGTGCCACCGACAGGGGAACGATGAGAGGCGAGCAGTACTTC. The encoded protein is CATDRGTMRGEQYF.

The rearrangement uses TRBV13 and TRBJ2-4; TRBD1 agrees at 9 bases. CDR3 length: 13 amino acids. V lost 6 bases to trimming and J lost 7 bases; unmatched junction nucleotides: 4. Germline V lookup: CDR1 PRHDT, CDR2 FYEKMQ (reference sequence). CDR3: CASSRDRGNIQYF. In DNA, the CDR3 is TGTGCCAGCAGTCGCGACAGGGGGAACATTCAGTACTTC. The full variable domain, with the rest looked up from reference TRBV13 and TRBJ2-4, is AAGVIQSPRHLIKEKRETATLKCYPIPRHDTVYWYQQGPGQDPQFLISFYEKMQSDKGSIPDRFSAQQFSDYHSELNMSSLELGDSALYFCASSRDRGNIQYFGAGTRLSVL.

The V gene is TRBV18, the J gene TRBJ1-5, with D uncertain. The CDR3 has 15 amino acids. Looked up from germline, CDR1 is KGHSH and CDR2 is LQKENI. V was cut by 3 bases and J by 4 bases, with 13 bases left in between. CDR3 nucleotide sequence: TGTGCCAGCTCACCTGGAAGGCAGACAAATCAGCCCCAGCATTTT. Its translation is CASSPGRQTNQPQHF.

The chain is built from TRBV27 and TRBJ2-2; D remains ambiguous. V was clipped by 5 bases and J by 5 bases, with 9 bases between them. Per germline, CDR1 MNHEY and CDR2 SMNVEV (reference sequence). The CDR3 is 13 residues long. The CDR3 DNA sequence: TGTGCCAGCAGTGCGAGCCGGACCGGGGAGCTGTTTTTT. It specifies CASSASRTGELFF.

This chain uses TRBV13 with TRBJ1-2; D may be TRBD1 (6 bases). V was cut by 2 bases and J by 4 bases, with 8 bases left in between. This CDR3 has 13 amino acids. The germline V gene has CDR1 PRHDT and CDR2 FYEKMQ (reference sequence). The CDR3 region has the DNA TGTGCCAGCAGCTTAAGGGGGGGCTATGGCTACACCTTC. It yields the protein CASSLRGGYGYTF.

In this sample, this clone turned up once. The chain links TRBV7-9 to TRBJ1-2; the match to TRBD1 covers 9 bases. Trimming removed 6 bases from V and 8 bases from J; junction bases left unmatched: 16. There are 16 residues in the CDR3. Germline CDR1 SEHNR, CDR2 FQNEAQ (reference sequence). CDR3 DNA: TGTGCCAGCAGGTCGGGACGGACAGGGGAAGGGAGGGGCTACACCTTC. Amino acid sequence: CASRSGRTGEGRGYTF.

This chain links TRBV11-3 with TRBJ2-1, with D possibly TRBD1 on 6 matching bases. This CDR3 contains 14 residues. The ends were cut back, 4 bases at V and 2 bases at J, with 9 bases in the middle. Germline-derived CDR1 and CDR2 are SGHNT and YENEEA. This chain's CDR3 is CASSSQGTYNEQFF. In nucleotides, the CDR3 is TGTGCCAGCAGCTCCCAGGGGACCTACAATGAGCAGTTCTTC.

The rearrangement uses TRBV6-5 and TRBJ1-2; perhaps TRBD1 as D (6 bases). The CDR3 runs to 12 residues. V was pared by 6 bases and J by 6 bases, with 11 bases between. Looked up from germline, CDR1 is MNHEY and CDR2 is SVGAGI. CDR3 DNA: TGTGCCAGCAGGGGGGCGCCTGATGGCTACACCTTC. As protein: CASRGAPDGYTF.

There are a few counts of this clone. The chain combines TRBV4-3 with TRBJ1-2; 9 bases align to TRBD1. CDR1 is LGHNA, CDR2 YSLEER, per germline. The CDR3 loop spans 14 amino acids. Trimming took 3 bases from V and 7 from J; bases not matched to a gene: 6. Here the CDR3 reads CASSHLQGASGYTF. For the CDR3, the DNA is TGCGCCAGCAGCCACCTACAGGGGGCGAGTGGCTACACCTTC.

The chain is built from TRBV7-9 and TRBJ1-1, with D unclear. V lost 5 bases and J 5 bases, leaving 18 bases between the germline ends. This CDR3 comprises 15 residues. Germline V gene lookup returns CDR1 SEHNR and CDR2 FQNEAQ (reference sequence). The CDR3 here is CASSPLAAGGTEAFF. The CDR3 DNA follows: TGTGCCAGCAGCCCCCTAGCAGCGGGCGGGACTGAAGCTTTCTTT.

The rearrangement uses TRBV27 and TRBJ2-5, with 7 nucleotides matching TRBD2. V dropped 5 bases and J dropped 2; count of bases not matched to a gene: 8. The CDR3 has 15 amino acids. Germline V gene data show CDR1 as MNHEY and CDR2 as SMNVEV (reference sequence). The CDR3 region is CASSPGGGGQETQYF. CDR3 nucleotide sequence: TGTGCCAGCAGTCCCGGCGGCGGGGGACAAGAGACCCAGTACTTC.

The V and J genes are TRBV7-9 and TRBJ2-7; tentatively, D is TRBD2 (6 bases). The CDR3 consists of 14 residues. Trimming shortened V by 1 base and J by 6 bases, and 13 bases separated the two germline ends. Per germline, CDR1 SEHNR and CDR2 FQNEAQ (reference sequence). The CDR3 region is CASSLETRYAEQYF. The CDR3 DNA is TGTGCCAGCAGCTTAGAGACTAGATACGCCGAGCAGTACTTC.

Worth noting for this clone: Sequence at one end of the junction differs from germline and may be a read error. The V call is TRBV6-2 or TRBV6-3, the J call TRBJ1-1; tentatively, D is TRBD1 (5 bases). CDR3 length: 14 amino acids. In germline, CDR1 is MNHEY, CDR2 SVGEGT. The CDR3 spells CASSHPTENAEAFF. CDR3 in DNA: TGTGCCAGCAGCCACCCGACAGAGAACGCTGAAGCTTTCTTT.